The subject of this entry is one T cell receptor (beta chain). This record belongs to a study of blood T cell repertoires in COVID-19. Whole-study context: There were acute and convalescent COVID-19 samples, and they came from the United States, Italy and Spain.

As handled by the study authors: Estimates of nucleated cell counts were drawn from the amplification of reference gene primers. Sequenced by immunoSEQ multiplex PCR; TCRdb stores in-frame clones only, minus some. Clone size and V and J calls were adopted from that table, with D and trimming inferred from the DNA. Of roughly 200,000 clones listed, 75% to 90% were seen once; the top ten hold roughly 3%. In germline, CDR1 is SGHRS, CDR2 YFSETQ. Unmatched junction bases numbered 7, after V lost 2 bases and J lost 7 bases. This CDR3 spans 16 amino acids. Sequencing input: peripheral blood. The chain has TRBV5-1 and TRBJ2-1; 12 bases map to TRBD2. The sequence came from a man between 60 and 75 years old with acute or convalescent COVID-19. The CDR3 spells CASSFLAGGPANEQFF. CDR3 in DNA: TGCGCCAGCAGCTTCCTAGCGGGAGGGCCCGCGAATGAGCAGTTCTTC. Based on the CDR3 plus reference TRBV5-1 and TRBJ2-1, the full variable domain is KAGVTQTPRYLIKTRGQQVTLSCSPISGHRSVSWYQQTPGQGLQFLFEYFSETQRNKGNFPGRFSGRQFSNSRSEMNVSTLELGDSALYLCASSFLAGGPANEQFFGPGTRLTVL.